The next 29 T cell receptor beta chains were all read from a single sample in a study of T cell repertoires in cytomegalovirus infection. Antigens for these TCRs are unknown. TCRdb processed the reads anew with MiXCR; each CDR3 protein has one entry. The repertoire holds around 34,000 distinct CDR3 sequences, with about 54% as singletons. Sample: CD8+ T cells from cultured PBMCs, taken from culture after CMV antigen stimulation. Receptor source: a human donor in good health (CMV status not recorded). Some clones in this sample may be carry-over from other donors' samples.

The chain employs TRBV7-9 and TRBJ1-1; D is undetermined. The CDR3 runs 15 residues. Germline V gene data show CDR1 as SEHNR and CDR2 as FQNEAQ (reference sequence). Trimming removed 1 base at V and 0 bases at J, with 9 bases between. The CDR3 loop is CASSLGPQLNTEAFF. In DNA, the CDR3 is TGTGCCAGCAGCTTAGGCCCTCAATTGAACACTGAAGCTTTCTTT.

The chain couples TRBV7-8 to TRBJ2-1; a possible D gene is TRBD2 (6 bases). Germline values: CDR1 SGHVS, CDR2 FQNEAQ. The CDR3 length is 15 residues. The V end was cut by 4 bases, the J end by 8 bases, with 18 bases between. CDR3 in DNA: TGTGCCAGCAGCTGGGCTTTATCGGGAGATGATGAGCAGTTCTTC. Residues: CASSWALSGDDEQFF.

A word on this clonotype: This may be a read error, as it is one base from a much larger clone. The genes are TRBV20-1 and TRBJ2-7, with 13 bases fitting TRBD2. The V gene end was trimmed by 5 bases and the J gene end by 7 bases; junction bases not matched to a gene: 8. Looked up from germline, CDR1 is DFQATT and CDR2 is SNEGSKA (reference sequence). The CDR3 consists of 14 residues. Written as DNA, the CDR3 is TGCAGTGCTTGTGGGACTAGCGGGATTTCTGAGCAGTACTTC. Amino acids: CSACGTSGISEQYF.

The rearrangement links TRBV29-1 to TRBJ2-1; D remains ambiguous. Germline lookup yields CDR1 SQVTM and CDR2 ANQGSEA. The CDR3 extends over 11 amino acids. V dropped 8 bases and J dropped 4 bases, with 9 bases sitting between them. Here the CDR3 DNA reads TGCAGCCCTACAACTTACAATGAGCAGTTCTTC. Protein product: CSPTTYNEQFF.

This rearrangement joins TRBV27 to TRBJ1-1, with D perhaps TRBD1 (5 bases). In germline, CDR1 is MNHEY, CDR2 SMNVEV (reference sequence). The CDR3 loop spans 13 amino acids. Trimming took off 4 bases at V and 0 bases at J, with 6 bases between the two ends. This CDR3 reads CASSYRMNTEAFF. In DNA, the CDR3 is TGTGCCAGCAGTTACAGGATGAACACTGAAGCTTTCTTT.

The chain recombines TRBV2 with TRBJ2-7; TRBD1 might be the D (5 bases). CDR1 is SNHLY, CDR2 FYNNEI, per germline. The CDR3 consists of 15 residues. With 2 bases removed from V and 6 bases from J, the gap between germline ends came to 17 bases. The CDR3 is CASSEFRGSSLEQYF. The CDR3 nucleotides are TGTGCCAGCAGTGAATTTAGGGGCAGTAGTCTCGAGCAGTACTTC.

The rearrangement links TRBV11-2 to TRBJ2-3; 9 bases are shared with TRBD2. Trimming took 1 base from V and 4 from J; bases not matched to a gene: 3. CDR1 SGHAT and CDR2 FQNNGV come from the germline V gene. The length of the CDR3 is 15 residues. CDR3 in DNA: TGTGCCAGCAGCTTAGGCGGGAGGGCCCCAGATACGCAGTATTTT. It translates to CASSLGGRAPDTQYF.

The chain has TRBV19 and TRBJ2-5; 7 bases align to TRBD2. The CDR3 has 13 amino acids. In germline, CDR1 is LNHDA, CDR2 SQIVND (reference sequence). Unmatched junction bases numbered 0, after V lost 4 bases and J lost 1 base. The DNA for the CDR3 is TGTGCCAGTAGTACGGGGGGCCAAGAGACCCAGTACTTC. Residues: CASSTGGQETQYF.

The V call is TRBV7-9, the J call TRBJ2-5; TRBD2 might be the D (5 bases). The CDR3 spans 17 residues. Deletions cut 3 bases from V and 5 bases from J, with 22 bases between. Germline V CDR1 and CDR2: SEHNR, FQNEAQ (reference sequence). As DNA, the CDR3 is TGTGCCAGCAGCTTGAGGCGGGTTCGGACCTTCCGGGAGACCCAGTACTTC. Protein: CASSLRRVRTFRETQYF.

The chain uses TRBV4-2 and TRBJ2-7; 8 bases fit TRBD2. V shed 0 bases, J shed 0 bases, and the junction held 4 bases outside the gene matches. Germline V gene sequence: CDR1 LGHNA, CDR2 YNFKEQ. The CDR3 length is 16 residues. This CDR3 reads CASSQEGLAGSYEQYF. The DNA of the CDR3 is TGTGCCAGCAGCCAAGAAGGGCTAGCGGGCTCCTACGAGCAGTACTTC.

This sequence joins TRBV7-9 and TRBJ2-5; maybe TRBD1 (5 bases). The CDR3 has 16 residues. The V end was cut by 5 bases, the J end by 2 bases, with 18 bases between. Germline lookup yields CDR1 SEHNR and CDR2 FQNEAQ (reference sequence). DNA of the CDR3: TGTGCCAGCAGCCCCCCCGGGTCAGGGCCACAAGAGACCCAGTACTTC. Protein: CASSPPGSGPQETQYF.

This clonotype was seen a handful of times. The chain uses TRBV7-3 and TRBJ2-5; no clear D. Per germline, CDR1 SGHTA and CDR2 FQGTGA. The CDR3 sequence is 13 residues long. V dropped 1 base and J dropped 4 bases, with 7 bases sitting between them. The CDR3 DNA follows: TGTGCCAGCAGCTTAAACCTTAGAGAGACCCAGTACTTC. This codes for CASSLNLRETQYF.

A few counts support this clonotype. The gene calls are TRBV7-8 and TRBJ2-7; D perhaps matches TRBD2 (6 bases). Germline CDR1 reads SGHVS; CDR2 reads FQNEAQ. V shed 5 bases and J shed 6 bases, with 17 bases lying between them. There are 14 residues in the CDR3. The chain's CDR3 is CASSLPGLRAEQYF. The CDR3 DNA follows: TGTGCCAGCAGCCTCCCGGGACTTCGAGCCGAGCAGTACTTC.

This clonotype was picked up a small number of times. The gene calls are TRBV7-6 and TRBJ2-7; TRBD1 agrees at 9 bases. CDR3 length: 14 residues. The V segment lost 6 bases and the J segment 0 bases; nucleotides outside the gene matches: 3. Germline loops: CDR1 SGHVS, CDR2 FNYEAQ. The DNA of the CDR3 is TGTGCCAGCAGGCCACAGGGGGCCTCCTACGAGCAGTACTTC. Translation: CASRPQGASYEQYF.

CDR3 sequence: CASSFPIIGELFF. The CDR3, as DNA: TGTGCCAGCAGTTTCCCCATTATCGGGGAGCTGTTTTTT. V usage is TRBV27 and J usage is TRBJ2-2; unclear D gene. Germline lookup yields CDR1 MNHEY and CDR2 SMNVEV (reference sequence). CDR3 length equals 13 residues. With 3 bases removed from V and 7 bases from J, the gap between germline ends came to 9 bases.

V and J are TRBV27 and TRBJ1-1; tentatively, D is TRBD1 (6 bases). Trimming took 7 bases from V and 6 from J, leaving 15 bases between them. CDR3 length equals 13 residues. The germline V gene has CDR1 MNHEY and CDR2 SMNVEV (reference sequence). The CDR3 reads CASKNGGPAEAFF. CDR3 nucleotide sequence: TGTGCCAGCAAGAATGGGGGCCCGGCTGAAGCTTTCTTT.

The table lists this clonotype with a few counts. The rearrangement joins TRBV7-2 to TRBJ2-1; perhaps TRBD2 as D (6 bases). The V gene's germline CDR1 is SGHTA and CDR2 FQGNSA. CDR3 length: 18 amino acids. V lost 6 bases and J lost 0, with 21 bases in between. CDR3 nucleotides: TGTGCCAGCAGGAACCCCTTGGGCGGGATAAGCTCCTACAATGAGCAGTTCTTC. This encodes CASRNPLGGISSYNEQFF.

The gene calls are TRBV27 and TRBJ1-2; weak D call: TRBD1 (6 bases). This CDR3 has 14 amino acids. The V gene lost 5 bases and the J gene lost 0 bases, with 10 bases spanning the gap. CDR1 and CDR2 (germline): MNHEY, SMNVEV (reference sequence). CDR3 DNA: TGTGCCAGCAGTACACAGGGAGCTAACTATGGCTACACCTTC. This translates into CASSTQGANYGYTF.

This clonotype has a single count. This chain links TRBV28 with TRBJ1-1; 11 bases are shared with TRBD1. CDR1 MDHEN and CDR2 SYDVKM come from the germline V gene. Trimming removed 4 bases from V and 0 bases from J; junction bases left unmatched: 4. The CDR3 consists of 16 residues. CDR3 coding DNA: TGTGCCAGCAGTTCTGGACAGGGGGCAGTGAACACTGAAGCTTTCTTT. Protein: CASSSGQGAVNTEAFF.

The chain links TRBV5-6 to TRBJ1-1; D remains unclear. The CDR3 is made up of 11 amino acids. Between the trimmed V and J ends, which lost 1 base and 8 bases, there was a span of 6 bases. Per germline, CDR1 SGHDT and CDR2 YYEEEE. The CDR3, as DNA: TGTGCCAGCAGCTTGTCTTCGGAAGCTTTCTTT. Encoded protein: CASSLSSEAFF.

The chain carries TRBV27 and TRBJ2-7, with a tentative D call TRBD1 (6 bases). The CDR3 has 11 residues. Germline values: CDR1 MNHEY, CDR2 SMNVEV (reference sequence). Deletions cut 6 bases from V and 5 bases from J, with 8 bases between. CDR3: CASSWGHEQYF. The DNA of the CDR3 is TGTGCCAGCAGCTGGGGGCACGAGCAGTACTTC.

This clonotype was seen only a few times. The rearrangement links TRBV12-3 or TRBV12-4 to TRBJ2-3; TRBD2 agrees at 7 bases. V lost 5 bases and J lost 1; bases outside the gene matches: 3. The CDR3 consists of 14 residues. As DNA, the CDR3 is TGTGCCAGCAGTACCAGCGGGGGCACAGATACGCAGTATTTT. Its translation is CASSTSGGTDTQYF.

This chain connects TRBV24-1 to TRBJ2-1; D gene ambiguous. The CDR3 is 16 amino acids. In germline, CDR1 is KGHDR, CDR2 SFDVKD. Trimming stripped 1 base from V and 0 bases from J, with 9 bases between. CDR3 amino acids: CATSDFEESSYNEQFF. CDR3 DNA: TGTGCCACCAGTGATTTCGAGGAAAGCTCCTACAATGAGCAGTTCTTC.

This chain joins TRBV20-1 and TRBJ2-7; D not resolved. Trimming took 1 base from V and 4 from J, leaving 14 bases between them. CDR1 and CDR2 from the germline V gene are DFQATT and SNEGSKA (reference sequence). The CDR3 sequence is 14 residues long. CDR3 nucleotides: TGCAGTGCTAGAGCTCTGGGCCCGCCGTACGAGCAGTACTTC. Translation gives CSARALGPPYEQYF.

The chain recombines TRBV10-3 with TRBJ1-1; 9 positions agree with TRBD1. The V and J ends lost 5 bases and 0 bases, in that order; junction bases with no gene match: 10. Germline lookup yields CDR1 ENHRY and CDR2 SYGVKD. The CDR3 extends over 17 amino acids. The CDR3 nucleotides read TGTGCCATCAGTACTAAGGGACAGGGTTCGTTGAACACTGAAGCTTTCTTT. Translated, it gives CAISTKGQGSLNTEAFF.

This clonotype was seen a few times. This sequence joins TRBV19 and TRBJ2-7; 7 bases agree with TRBD2. Trimming removed 5 bases from V and 5 bases from J; junction bases left unmatched: 12. From germline, CDR1 is LNHDA and CDR2 SQIVND (reference sequence). This CDR3 spans 15 amino acids. CDR3 amino acids: CASSLAGVNLHEQYF. In nucleotides, the CDR3 is TGTGCCAGTAGTCTGGCGGGAGTTAATCTGCACGAGCAGTACTTC.

The V and J genes are TRBV7-2 and TRBJ1-1, with TRBD1 matching 10 bases. Germline assignment: CDR1 SGHTA and CDR2 FQGNSA. The CDR3 covers 13 residues. V was pared by 4 bases and J by 10 bases, with 6 bases of the junction left unmatched. The CDR3 region is CASSSDRGRGAFF. For the CDR3, the DNA is TGTGCCAGCAGCTCCGACAGGGGGCGGGGAGCTTTCTTT.

This clonotype has only a few counts. This rearrangement joins TRBV7-2 to TRBJ1-2; tentatively, D is TRBD1 (6 bases). CDR1 SGHTA and CDR2 FQGNSA come from the germline V gene. CDR3 length equals 14 residues. Deletions cut 4 bases from V and 4 bases from J, with 13 bases between. CDR3 sequence reads: CASSWGTSVYGYTF. The CDR3 nucleotides read TGTGCCAGCAGCTGGGGGACATCAGTCTATGGCTACACCTTC.

This chain joins TRBV7-6 and TRBJ2-3; 9 nucleotides match TRBD2. Germline values: CDR1 SGHVS, CDR2 FNYEAQ. V shed 0 bases and J 5 bases; nucleotides not matched to a gene: 6. The CDR3 is made up of 16 amino acids. The CDR3 region is CASSLAGGRAKDTQYF. CDR3 bases: TGTGCCAGCAGCTTAGCGGGCGGGAGGGCCAAAGATACGCAGTATTTT.